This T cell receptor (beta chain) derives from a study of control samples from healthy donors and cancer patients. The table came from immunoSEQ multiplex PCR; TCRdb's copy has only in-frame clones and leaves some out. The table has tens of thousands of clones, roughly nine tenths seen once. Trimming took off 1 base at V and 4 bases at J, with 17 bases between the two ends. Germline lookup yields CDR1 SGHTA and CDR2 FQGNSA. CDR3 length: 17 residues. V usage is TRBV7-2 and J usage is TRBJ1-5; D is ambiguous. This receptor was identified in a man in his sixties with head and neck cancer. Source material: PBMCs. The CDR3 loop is CASSLGHPGTSNQPQHF. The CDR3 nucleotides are TGTGCCAGCAGCTTAGGACACCCAGGCACCTCGAATCAGCCCCAGCATTTT.